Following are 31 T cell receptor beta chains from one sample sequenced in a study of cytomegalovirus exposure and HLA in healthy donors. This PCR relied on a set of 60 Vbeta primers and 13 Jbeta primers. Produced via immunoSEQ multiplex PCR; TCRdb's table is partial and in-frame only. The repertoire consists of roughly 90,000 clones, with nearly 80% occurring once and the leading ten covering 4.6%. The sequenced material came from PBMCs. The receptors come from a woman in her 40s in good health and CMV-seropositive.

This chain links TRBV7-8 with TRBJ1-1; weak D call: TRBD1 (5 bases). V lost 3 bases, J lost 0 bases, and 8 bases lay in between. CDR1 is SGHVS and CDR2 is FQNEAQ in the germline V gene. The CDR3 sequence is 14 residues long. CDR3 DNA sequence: TGTGCCAGCAGCTTCAGACAGATGAACACTGAAGCTTTCTTT. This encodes CASSFRQMNTEAFF.

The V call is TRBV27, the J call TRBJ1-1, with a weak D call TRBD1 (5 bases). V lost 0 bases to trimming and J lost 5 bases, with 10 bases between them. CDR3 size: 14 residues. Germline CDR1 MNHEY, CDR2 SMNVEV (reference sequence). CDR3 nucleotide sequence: TGTGCCAGCAGTTTATCGGGGCAGTGGACTGAAGCTTTCTTT. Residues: CASSLSGQWTEAFF.

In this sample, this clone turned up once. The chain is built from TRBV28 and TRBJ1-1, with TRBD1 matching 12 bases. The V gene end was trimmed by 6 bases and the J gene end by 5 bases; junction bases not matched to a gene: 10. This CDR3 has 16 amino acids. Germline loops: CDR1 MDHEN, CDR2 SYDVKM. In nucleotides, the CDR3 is TGTGCCAGCAGCAACCGGGACAGGGGGCTTTTAACTGAAGCTTTCTTT. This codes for CASSNRDRGLLTEAFF.

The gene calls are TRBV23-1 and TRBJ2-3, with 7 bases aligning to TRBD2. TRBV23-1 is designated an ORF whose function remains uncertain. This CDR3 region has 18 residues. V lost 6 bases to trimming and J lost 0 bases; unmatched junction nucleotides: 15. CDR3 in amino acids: CASRPGTTFKPSTDTQYF. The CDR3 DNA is TGCGCCAGCAGGCCCGGGACTACTTTTAAACCTAGCACAGATACGCAGTATTTT.

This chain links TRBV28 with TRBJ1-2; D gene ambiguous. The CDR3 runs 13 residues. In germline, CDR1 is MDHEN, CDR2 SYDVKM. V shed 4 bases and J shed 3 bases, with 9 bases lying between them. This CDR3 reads CASSSTLDYGYTF. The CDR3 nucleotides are TGTGCCAGCAGTTCGACATTGGACTATGGCTACACCTTC.

The CDR3 sequence: CASSRSEKLFF. In DNA, the CDR3 is TGTGCCAGCAGCCGTTCTGAAAAACTGTTTTTT. The chain has TRBV7-2 and TRBJ1-4; no clear D. Germline CDR1 and CDR2: SGHTA and FQGNSA. V was shortened by 5 bases and J by 7 bases, with 5 bases between the two germline ends. This CDR3 contains 11 residues.

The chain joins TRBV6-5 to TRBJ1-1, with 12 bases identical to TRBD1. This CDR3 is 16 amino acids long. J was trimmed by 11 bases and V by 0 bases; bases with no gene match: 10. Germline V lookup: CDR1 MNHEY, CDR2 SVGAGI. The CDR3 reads CASSYSGGTGGGQAFF. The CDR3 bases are TGTGCCAGCAGTTACTCGGGGGGGACAGGGGGCGGCCAGGCTTTCTTT.

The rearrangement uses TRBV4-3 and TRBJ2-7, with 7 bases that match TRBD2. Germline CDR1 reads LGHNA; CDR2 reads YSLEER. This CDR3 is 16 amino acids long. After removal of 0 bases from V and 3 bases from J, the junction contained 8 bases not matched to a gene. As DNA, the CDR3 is TGCGCCAGCAGCCAAGATCGAGCGGGAACTTACTACGAGCAGTACTTC. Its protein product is CASSQDRAGTYYEQYF.

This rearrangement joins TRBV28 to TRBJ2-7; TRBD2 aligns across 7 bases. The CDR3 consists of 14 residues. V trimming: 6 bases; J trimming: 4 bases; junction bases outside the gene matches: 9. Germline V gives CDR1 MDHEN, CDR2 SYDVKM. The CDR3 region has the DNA TGTGCCAGCAGGGGCCGACTAGCCGGGTACGAGCAGTACTTC. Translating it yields CASRGRLAGYEQYF.

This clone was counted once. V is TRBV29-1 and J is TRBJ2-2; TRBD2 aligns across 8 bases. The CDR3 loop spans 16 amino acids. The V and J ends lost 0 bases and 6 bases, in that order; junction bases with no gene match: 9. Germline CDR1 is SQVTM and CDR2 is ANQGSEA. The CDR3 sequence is CSVEDPDSGVSGELFF. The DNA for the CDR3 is TGCAGCGTTGAAGATCCTGATAGCGGGGTCTCCGGGGAGCTGTTTTTT.

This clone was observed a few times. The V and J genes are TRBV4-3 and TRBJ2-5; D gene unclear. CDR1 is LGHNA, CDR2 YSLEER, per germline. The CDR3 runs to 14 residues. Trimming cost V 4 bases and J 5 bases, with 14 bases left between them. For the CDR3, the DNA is TGCGCCAGCAGCCCCGGGTCATCCGGGGAGACCCAGTACTTC. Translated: CASSPGSSGETQYF.

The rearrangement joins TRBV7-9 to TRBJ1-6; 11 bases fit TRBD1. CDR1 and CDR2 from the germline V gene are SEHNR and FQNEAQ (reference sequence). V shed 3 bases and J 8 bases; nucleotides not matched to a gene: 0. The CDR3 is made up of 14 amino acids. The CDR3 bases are TGTGCCAGCAGCTTGGGACAGGGGGATTCACCCCTCCACTTT. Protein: CASSLGQGDSPLHF. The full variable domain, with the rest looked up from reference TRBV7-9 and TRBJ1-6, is DTGVSQNPRHKITKRGQNVTFRCDPISEHNRLYWYRQTLGQGPEFLTYFQNEAQLEKSRLLSDRFSAERPKGSFSTLEIQRTEQGDSAMYLCASSLGQGDSPLHFGNGTRLTVT.

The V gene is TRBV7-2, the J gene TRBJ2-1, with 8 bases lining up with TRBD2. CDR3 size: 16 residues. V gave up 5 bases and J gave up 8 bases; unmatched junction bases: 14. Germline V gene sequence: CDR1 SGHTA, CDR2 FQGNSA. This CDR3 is CASSHFVLAADDEQFF. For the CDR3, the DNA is TGTGCCAGCAGCCATTTCGTACTAGCGGCGGACGATGAGCAGTTCTTC. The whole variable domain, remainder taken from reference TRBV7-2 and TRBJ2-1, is GAGVSQSPSNKVTEKGKDVELRCDPISGHTALYWYRQSLGQGLEFLIYFQGNSAPDKSGLPSDRFSAERTGGSVSTLTIQRTQQEDSAVYLCASSHFVLAADDEQFFGPGTRLTVL.

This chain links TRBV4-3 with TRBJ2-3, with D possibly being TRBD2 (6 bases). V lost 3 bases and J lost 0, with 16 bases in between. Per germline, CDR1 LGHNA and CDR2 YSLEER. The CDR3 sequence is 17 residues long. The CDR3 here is CASSQAGSGYSTDTQYF. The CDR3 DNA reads TGCGCCAGCAGCCAGGCGGGGTCGGGATACAGCACAGATACGCAGTATTTT.

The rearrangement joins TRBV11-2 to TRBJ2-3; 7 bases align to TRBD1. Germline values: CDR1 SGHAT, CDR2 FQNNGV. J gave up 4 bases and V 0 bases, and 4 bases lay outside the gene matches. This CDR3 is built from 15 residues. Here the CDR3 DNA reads TGTGCCAGCAGCTTAGACAGGGGGATATCAGATACGCAGTATTTT. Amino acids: CASSLDRGISDTQYF.

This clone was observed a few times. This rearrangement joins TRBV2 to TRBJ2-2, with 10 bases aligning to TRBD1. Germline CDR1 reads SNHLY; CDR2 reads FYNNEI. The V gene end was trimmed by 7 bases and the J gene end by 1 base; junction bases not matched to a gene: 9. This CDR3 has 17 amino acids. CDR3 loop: CASIRPDRGMNTGELFF. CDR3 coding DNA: TGTGCCAGCATAAGACCGGACAGGGGGATGAACACCGGGGAGCTGTTTTTT.

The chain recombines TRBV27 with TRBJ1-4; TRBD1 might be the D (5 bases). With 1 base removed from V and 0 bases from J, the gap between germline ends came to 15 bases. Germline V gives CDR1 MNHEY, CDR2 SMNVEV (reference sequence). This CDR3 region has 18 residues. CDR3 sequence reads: CASSLFVPTRATNEKLFF. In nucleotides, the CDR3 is TGTGCCAGCAGTTTATTTGTCCCAACCAGGGCAACTAATGAAAAACTGTTTTTT.

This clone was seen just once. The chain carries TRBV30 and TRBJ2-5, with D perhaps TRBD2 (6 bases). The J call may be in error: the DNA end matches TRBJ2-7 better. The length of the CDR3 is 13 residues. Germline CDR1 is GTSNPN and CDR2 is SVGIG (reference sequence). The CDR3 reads CAWSALAAYEQYF. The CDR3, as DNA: TGTGCCTGGAGTGCCTTAGCGGCGTACGAGCAGTACTTC.

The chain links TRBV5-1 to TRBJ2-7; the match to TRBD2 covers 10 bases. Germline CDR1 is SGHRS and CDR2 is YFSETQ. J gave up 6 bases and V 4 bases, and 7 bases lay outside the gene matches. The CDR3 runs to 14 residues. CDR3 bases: TGCGCCAGCAGCCCAGCGGGAGGGCTGCGCGAGCAGTACTTC. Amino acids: CASSPAGGLREQYF.

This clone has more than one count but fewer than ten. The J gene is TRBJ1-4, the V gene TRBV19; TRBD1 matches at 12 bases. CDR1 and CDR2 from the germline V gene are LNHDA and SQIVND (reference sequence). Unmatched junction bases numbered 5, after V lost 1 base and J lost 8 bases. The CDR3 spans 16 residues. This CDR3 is CASSIVGQGAQEKLFF. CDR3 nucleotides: TGTGCCAGTAGTATAGTGGGACAGGGGGCACAAGAAAAACTGTTTTTT.

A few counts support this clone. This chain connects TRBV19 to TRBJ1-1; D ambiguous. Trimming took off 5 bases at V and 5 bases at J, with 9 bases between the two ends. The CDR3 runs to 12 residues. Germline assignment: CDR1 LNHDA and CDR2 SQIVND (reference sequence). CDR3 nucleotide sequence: TGTGCCAGTAGTTATGGGAGTACTGAAGCTTTCTTT. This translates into CASSYGSTEAFF.

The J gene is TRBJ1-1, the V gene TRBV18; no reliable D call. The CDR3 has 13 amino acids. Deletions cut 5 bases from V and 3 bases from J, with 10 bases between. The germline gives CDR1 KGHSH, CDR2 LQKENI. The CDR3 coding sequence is TGTGCCAGCTCAGTTCAGGCCGACACTGAAGCTTTCTTT. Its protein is CASSVQADTEAFF.

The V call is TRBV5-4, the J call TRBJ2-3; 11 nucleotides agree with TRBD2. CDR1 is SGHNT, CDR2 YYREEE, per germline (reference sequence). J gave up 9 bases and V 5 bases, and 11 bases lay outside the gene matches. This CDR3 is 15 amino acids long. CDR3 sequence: CASSPAGTSGKTQYF. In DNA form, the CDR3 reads TGTGCCAGCAGTCCTGCCGGGACTAGCGGAAAGACGCAGTATTTT.

The CDR3 DNA sequence: TGCGCCAGCAGCTTGGGAGGGACAGGGGCCATAGCTAACTATGGCTACACCTTC. The encoded protein is CASSLGGTGAIANYGYTF. The chain has TRBV5-1 and TRBJ1-2; 10 nucleotides line up with TRBD1. The V gene's germline CDR1 is SGHRS and CDR2 YFSETQ. This CDR3 spans 18 amino acids. V dropped 0 bases and J dropped 0; count of bases not matched to a gene: 8.

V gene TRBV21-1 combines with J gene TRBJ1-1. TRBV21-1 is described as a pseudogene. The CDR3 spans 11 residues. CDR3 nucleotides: TGTGCCAGCAGCAAATCCCAGGCGGGGGTCTTT. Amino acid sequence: CASSKSQAGVF.

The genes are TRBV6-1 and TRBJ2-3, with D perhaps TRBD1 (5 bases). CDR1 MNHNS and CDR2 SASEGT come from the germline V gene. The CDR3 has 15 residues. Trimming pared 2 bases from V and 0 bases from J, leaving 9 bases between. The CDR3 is CASSEQGPSTDTQYF. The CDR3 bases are TGTGCCAGCAGTGAACAGGGTCCCAGCACAGATACGCAGTATTTT.

This chain's CDR3 is CASTLGGRHPSNEQFF. The CDR3 DNA sequence: TGTGCCAGCACCCTCGGTGGGAGACATCCGAGCAATGAGCAGTTCTTC. This chain links TRBV9 with TRBJ2-1, with D possibly being TRBD2 (5 bases). The CDR3 length is 16 residues. Trimming pared 6 bases from V and 6 bases from J, leaving 22 bases between. The germline CDR1 and CDR2 sequences are SGDLS and YYNGEE.

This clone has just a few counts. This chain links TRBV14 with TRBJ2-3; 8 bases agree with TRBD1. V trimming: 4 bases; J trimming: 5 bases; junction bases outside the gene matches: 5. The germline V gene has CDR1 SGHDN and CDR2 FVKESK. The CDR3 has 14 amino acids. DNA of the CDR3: TGTGCCAGCAGCCCTTTAACAGGGGGAGATACGCAGTATTTT. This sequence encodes CASSPLTGGDTQYF.

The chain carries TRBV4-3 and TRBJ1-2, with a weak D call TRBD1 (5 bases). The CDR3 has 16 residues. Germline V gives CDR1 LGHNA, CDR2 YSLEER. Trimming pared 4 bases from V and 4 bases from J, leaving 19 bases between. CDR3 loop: CASSPSRTWASYGYTF. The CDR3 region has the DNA TGCGCCAGCAGCCCCTCTAGGACATGGGCTTCCTATGGCTACACCTTC.

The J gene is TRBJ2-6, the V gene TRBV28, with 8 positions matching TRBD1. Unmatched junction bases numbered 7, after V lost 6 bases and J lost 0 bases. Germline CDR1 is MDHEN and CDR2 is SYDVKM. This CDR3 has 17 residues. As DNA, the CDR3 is TGTGCCAGCAGAACGGGACAGGTCGACTCTGGGGCCAACGTCCTGACTTTC. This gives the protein CASRTGQVDSGANVLTF. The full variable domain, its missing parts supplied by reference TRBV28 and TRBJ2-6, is DVKVTQSSRYLVKRTGEKVFLECVQDMDHENMFWYRQDPGLGLRLIYFSYDVKMKEKGDIPEGYSVSREKKERFSLILESASTNQTSMYLCASRTGQVDSGANVLTFGAGSRLTVL.

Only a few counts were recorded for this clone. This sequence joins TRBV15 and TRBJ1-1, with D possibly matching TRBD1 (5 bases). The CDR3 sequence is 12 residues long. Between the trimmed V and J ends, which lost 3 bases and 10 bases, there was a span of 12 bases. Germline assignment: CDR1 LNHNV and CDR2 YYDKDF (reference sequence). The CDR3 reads CATSSVRGGAFF. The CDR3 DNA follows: TGTGCCACCAGCAGCGTTCGCGGGGGAGCTTTCTTT.